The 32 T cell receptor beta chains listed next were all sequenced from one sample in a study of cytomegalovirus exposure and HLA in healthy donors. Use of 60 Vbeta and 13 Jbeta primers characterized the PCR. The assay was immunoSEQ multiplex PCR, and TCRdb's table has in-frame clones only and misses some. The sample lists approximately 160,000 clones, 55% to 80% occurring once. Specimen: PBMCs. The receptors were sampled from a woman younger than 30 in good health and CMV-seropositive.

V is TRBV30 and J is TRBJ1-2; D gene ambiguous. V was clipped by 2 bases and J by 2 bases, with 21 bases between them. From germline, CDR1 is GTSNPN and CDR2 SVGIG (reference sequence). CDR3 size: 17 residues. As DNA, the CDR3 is TGTGCCTGGAGTCGGTCGGTTCTTTCCCCCCGGAACTATGGCTACACCTTC. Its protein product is CAWSRSVLSPRNYGYTF.

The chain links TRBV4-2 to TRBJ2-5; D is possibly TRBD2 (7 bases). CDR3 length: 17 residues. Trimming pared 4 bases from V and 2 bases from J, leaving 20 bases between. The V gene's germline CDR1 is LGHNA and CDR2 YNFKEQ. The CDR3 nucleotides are TGTGCCAGCAGCCCAATGGGGGGGGCTCGGGGGCAAGAGACCCAGTACTTC. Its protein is CASSPMGGARGQETQYF.

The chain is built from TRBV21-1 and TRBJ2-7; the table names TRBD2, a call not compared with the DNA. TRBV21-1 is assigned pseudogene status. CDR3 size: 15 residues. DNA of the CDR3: TGTGCCAGCGGTAGGGCGGGAGGACCCAACTACGAGCAGTACTTC. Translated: CASGRAGGPNYEQYF.

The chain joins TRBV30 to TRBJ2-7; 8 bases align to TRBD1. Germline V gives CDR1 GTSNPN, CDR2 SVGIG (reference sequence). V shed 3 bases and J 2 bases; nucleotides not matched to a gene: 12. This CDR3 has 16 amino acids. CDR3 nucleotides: TGTGCCTGGAGCCTGGGCGGACAGGGCGCGACCTACGAGCAGTACTTC. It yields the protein CAWSLGGQGATYEQYF.

CDR3 in DNA: TGTGCCAGCAGCACTGGGACAGGGGGTCGCACAGATACGCAGTATTTT. Protein product: CASSTGTGGRTDTQYF. The rearrangement joins TRBV7-9 to TRBJ2-3, with 11 bases fitting TRBD1. V was clipped by 5 bases and J by 1 base; unmatched bases: 5. Per germline, CDR1 SEHNR and CDR2 FQNEAQ (reference sequence). This CDR3 region has 16 residues.

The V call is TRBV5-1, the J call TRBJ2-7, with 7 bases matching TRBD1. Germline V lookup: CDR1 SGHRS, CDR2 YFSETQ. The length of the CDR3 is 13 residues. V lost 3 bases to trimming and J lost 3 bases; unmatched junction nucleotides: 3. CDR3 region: CASSSGQSYEQYF. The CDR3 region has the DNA TGCGCCAGCAGCTCGGGACAGAGCTACGAGCAGTACTTC.

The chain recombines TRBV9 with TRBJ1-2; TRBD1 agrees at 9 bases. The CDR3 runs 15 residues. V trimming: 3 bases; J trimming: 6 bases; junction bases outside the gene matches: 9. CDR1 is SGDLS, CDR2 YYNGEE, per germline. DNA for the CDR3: TGTGCCAGCAGCGCGTCCGGGACAGGGCGTAATGGCTACACCTTC. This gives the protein CASSASGTGRNGYTF.

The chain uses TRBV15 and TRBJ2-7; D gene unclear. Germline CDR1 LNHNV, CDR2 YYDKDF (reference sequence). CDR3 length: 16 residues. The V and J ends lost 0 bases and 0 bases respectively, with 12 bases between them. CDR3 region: CATSRDPPGYSYEQYF. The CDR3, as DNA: TGTGCCACCAGCAGAGACCCCCCAGGCTACTCCTACGAGCAGTACTTC.

The CDR3 protein is CAWSRQGGNTEAFF. The CDR3, as DNA: TGTGCCTGGAGTAGACAGGGGGGAAACACTGAAGCTTTCTTT. The J gene is TRBJ1-1, the V gene TRBV30, with 9 bases identical to TRBD1. V lost 2 bases, J lost 2 bases, and 3 bases stayed unmatched. Germline CDR1 and CDR2: GTSNPN and SVGIG (reference sequence). CDR3 length: 14 residues. Full variable domain (missing parts from reference TRBV30 and TRBJ1-1): SQTIHQWPATLVQPVGSPLSLECTVEGTSNPNLYWYRQAAGRGLQLLFYSVGIGQISSEVPQNLSASRPQDRQFILSSKKLLLSDSGFYLCAWSRQGGNTEAFFGQGTRLTVV.

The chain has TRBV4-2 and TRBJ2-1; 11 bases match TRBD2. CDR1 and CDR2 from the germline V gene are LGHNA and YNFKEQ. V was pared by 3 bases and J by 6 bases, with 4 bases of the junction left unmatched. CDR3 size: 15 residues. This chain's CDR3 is CASSQSTSGGNEQFF. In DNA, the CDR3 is TGTGCCAGCAGCCAGAGTACTAGCGGGGGCAATGAGCAGTTCTTC.

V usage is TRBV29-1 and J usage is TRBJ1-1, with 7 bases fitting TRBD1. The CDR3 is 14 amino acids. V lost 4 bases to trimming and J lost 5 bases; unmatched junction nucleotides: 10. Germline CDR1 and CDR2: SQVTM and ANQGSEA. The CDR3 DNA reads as TGCAGCGTTGCCACAGGGGAGAGGAGAACTGAAGCTTTCTTT. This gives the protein CSVATGERRTEAFF.

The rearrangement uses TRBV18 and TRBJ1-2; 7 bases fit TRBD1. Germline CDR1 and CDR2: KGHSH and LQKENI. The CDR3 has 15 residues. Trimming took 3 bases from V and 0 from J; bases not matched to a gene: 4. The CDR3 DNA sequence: TGTGCCAGCTCACCCCGGACAGGAACTAACTATGGCTACACCTTC. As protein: CASSPRTGTNYGYTF.

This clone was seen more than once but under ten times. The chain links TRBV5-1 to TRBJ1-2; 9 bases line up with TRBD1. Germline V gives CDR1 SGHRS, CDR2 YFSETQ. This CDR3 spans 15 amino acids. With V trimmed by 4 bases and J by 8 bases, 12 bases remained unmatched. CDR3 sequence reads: CASSDPGQGGGGYTF. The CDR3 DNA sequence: TGCGCCAGCAGCGATCCGGGACAGGGCGGTGGAGGCTACACCTTC.

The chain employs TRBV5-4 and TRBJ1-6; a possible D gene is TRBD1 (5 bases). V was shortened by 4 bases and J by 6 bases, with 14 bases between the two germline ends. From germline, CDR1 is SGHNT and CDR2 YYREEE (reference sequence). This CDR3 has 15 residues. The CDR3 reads CASSPWGDINSPLHF. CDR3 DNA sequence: TGTGCCAGCAGCCCGTGGGGGGATATTAATTCACCCCTCCACTTT.

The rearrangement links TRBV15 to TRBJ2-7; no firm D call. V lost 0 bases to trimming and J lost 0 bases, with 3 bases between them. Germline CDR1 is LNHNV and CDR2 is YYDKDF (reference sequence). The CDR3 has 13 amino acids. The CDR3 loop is CATSRDFSYEQYF. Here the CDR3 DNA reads TGTGCCACCAGCAGAGACTTCTCCTACGAGCAGTACTTC.

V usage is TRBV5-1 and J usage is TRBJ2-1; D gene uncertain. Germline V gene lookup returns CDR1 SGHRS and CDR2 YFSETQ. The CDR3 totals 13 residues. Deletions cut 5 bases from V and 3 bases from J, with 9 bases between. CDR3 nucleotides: TGCGCCAGCAGTCCAGGCGACTACAATGAGCAGTTCTTC. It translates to CASSPGDYNEQFF. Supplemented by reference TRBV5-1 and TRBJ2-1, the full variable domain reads KAGVTQTPRYLIKTRGQQVTLSCSPISGHRSVSWYQQTPGQGLQFLFEYFSETQRNKGNFPGRFSGRQFSNSRSEMNVSTLELGDSALYLCASSPGDYNEQFFGPGTRLTVL.

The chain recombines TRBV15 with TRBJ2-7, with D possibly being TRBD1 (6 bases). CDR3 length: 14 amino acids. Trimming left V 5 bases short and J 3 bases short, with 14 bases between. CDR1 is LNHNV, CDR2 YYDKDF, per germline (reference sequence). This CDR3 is CATSVPGVGYEQYF. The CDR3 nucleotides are TGTGCCACCAGCGTGCCAGGGGTTGGCTACGAGCAGTACTTC.

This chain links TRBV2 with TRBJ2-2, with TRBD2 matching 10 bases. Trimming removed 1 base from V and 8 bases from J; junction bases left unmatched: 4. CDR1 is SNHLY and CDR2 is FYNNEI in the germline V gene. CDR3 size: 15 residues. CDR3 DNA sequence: TGTGCCAGCAGTGAAGTAGCGGGGGGCCTTGGGGAGCTGTTTTTT. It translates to CASSEVAGGLGELFF.

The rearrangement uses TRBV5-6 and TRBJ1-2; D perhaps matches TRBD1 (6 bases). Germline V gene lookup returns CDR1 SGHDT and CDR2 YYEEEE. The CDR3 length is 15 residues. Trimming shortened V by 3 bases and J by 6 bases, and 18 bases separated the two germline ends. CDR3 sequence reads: CASSSPDRFPHGYTF. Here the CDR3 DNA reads TGTGCCAGCAGCTCACCAGACAGGTTCCCTCATGGCTACACCTTC.

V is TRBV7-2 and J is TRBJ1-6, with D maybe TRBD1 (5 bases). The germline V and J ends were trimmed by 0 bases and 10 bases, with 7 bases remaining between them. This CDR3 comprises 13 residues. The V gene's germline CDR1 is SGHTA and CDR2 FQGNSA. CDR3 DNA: TGTGCCAGCAGCTTAGCTCAGGGATCACCCCTCCACTTT. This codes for CASSLAQGSPLHF.

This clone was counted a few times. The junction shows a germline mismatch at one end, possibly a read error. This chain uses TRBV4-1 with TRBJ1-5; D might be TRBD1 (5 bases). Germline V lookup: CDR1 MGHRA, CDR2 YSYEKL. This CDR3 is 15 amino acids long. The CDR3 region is CASSEEGAGYQPQHF. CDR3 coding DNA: TGCGCCAGCAGCGAAGAAGGGGCAGGGTATCAGCCCCAGCATTTT.

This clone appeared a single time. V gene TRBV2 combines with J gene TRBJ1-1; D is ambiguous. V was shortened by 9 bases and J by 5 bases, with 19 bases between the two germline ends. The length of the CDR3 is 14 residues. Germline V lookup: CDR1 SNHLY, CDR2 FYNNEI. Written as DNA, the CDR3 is TGTGCCAGACCATCCCTCTCCCGGGAGACTGAAGCTTTCTTT. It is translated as CARPSLSRETEAFF.

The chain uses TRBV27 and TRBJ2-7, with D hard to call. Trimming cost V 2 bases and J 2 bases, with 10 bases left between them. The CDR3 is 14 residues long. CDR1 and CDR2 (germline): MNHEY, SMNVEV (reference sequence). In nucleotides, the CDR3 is TGTGCCAGCAGTTTAAGGAGCGAAACCTACGAGCAGTACTTC. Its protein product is CASSLRSETYEQYF.

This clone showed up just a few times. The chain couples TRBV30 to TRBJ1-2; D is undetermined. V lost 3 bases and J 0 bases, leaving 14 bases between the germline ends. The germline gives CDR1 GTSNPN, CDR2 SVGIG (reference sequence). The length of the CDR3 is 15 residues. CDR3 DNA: TGTGCCTGGAGGATTAGACAAGTACCTAACTATGGCTACACCTTC. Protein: CAWRIRQVPNYGYTF.

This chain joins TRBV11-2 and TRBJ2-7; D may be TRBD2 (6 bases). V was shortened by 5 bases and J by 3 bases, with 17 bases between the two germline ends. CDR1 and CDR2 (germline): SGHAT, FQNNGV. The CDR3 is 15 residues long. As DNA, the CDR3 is TGTGCCAGCAGCCCTACCGGGACTTTCAACTACGAGCAGTACTTC. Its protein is CASSPTGTFNYEQYF.

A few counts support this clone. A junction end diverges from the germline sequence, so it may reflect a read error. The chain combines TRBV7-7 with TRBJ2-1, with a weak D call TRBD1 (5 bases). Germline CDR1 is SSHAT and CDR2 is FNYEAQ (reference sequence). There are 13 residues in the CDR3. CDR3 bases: TGTGCTAGCAGCCTGACAGTTTACAATGAGCAGTTCTTC. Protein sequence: CASSLTVYNEQFF.

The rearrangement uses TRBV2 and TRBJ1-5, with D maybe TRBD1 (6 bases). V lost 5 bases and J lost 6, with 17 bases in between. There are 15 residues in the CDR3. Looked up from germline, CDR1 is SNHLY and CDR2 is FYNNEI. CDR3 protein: CASSYRAMPIQPQHF. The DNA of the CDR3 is TGTGCCAGCAGTTACAGGGCAATGCCGATTCAGCCCCAGCATTTT.

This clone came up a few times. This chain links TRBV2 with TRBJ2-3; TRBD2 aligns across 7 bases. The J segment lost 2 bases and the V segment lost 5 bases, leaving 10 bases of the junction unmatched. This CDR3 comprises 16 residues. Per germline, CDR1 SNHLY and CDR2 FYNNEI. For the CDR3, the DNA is TGTGCCAGCAGTCCCCAAGGACTAGTGTACACAGATACGCAGTATTTT. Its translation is CASSPQGLVYTDTQYF.

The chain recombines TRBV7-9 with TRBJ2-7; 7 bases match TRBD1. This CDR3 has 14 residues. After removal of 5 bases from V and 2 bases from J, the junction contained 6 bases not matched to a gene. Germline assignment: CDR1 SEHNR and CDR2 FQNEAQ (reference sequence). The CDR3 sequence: CASSPETGPYEQYF. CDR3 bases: TGTGCCAGCAGCCCCGAGACAGGGCCCTACGAGCAGTACTTC.

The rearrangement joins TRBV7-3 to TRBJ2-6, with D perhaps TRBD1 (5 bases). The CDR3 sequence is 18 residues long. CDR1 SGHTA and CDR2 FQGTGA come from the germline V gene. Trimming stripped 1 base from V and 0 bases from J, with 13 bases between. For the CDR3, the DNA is TGTGCCAGCAGCTTAATGCCAGGACAATTCTCTGGGGCCAACGTCCTGACTTTC. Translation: CASSLMPGQFSGANVLTF.

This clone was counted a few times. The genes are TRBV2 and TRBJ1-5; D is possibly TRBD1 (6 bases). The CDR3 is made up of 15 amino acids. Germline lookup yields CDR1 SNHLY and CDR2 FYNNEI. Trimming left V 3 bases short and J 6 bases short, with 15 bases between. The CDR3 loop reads CASSEDSGGSQPQHF. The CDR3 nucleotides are TGTGCCAGCAGTGAGGACAGTGGGGGCAGTCAGCCCCAGCATTTT.

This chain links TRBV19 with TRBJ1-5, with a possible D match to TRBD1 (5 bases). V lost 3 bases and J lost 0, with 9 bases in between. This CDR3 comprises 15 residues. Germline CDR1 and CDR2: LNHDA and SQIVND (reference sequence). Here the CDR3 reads CASSIIQGSNQPQHF. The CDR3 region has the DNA TGTGCCAGTAGTATTATCCAGGGTAGCAATCAGCCCCAGCATTTT. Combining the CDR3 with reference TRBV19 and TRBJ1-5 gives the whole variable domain DGGITQSPKYLFRKEGQNVTLSCEQNLNHDAMYWYRQDPGQGLRLIYYSQIVNDFQKGDIAEGYSVSREKKESFPLTVTSAQKNPTAFYLCASSIIQGSNQPQHFGDGTRLSIL.